This T cell receptor beta chain was identified in a study of radiotherapy plus CTLA-4 blockade in lung cancer. The CDR3 length is 14 residues. V lost 7 bases, J lost 3 bases, and 7 bases stayed unmatched. Germline CDR1 MDHEN, CDR2 SYDVKM. Assay: immunoSEQ multiplex PCR; the TCRdb copy retains only in-frame clones and omits some. This sample has tens of thousands of clones, with 70% to 85% found just once. The source of this sequence is a human donor with non-small cell lung cancer who had stable disease on radiotherapy plus ipilimumab. The chain carries TRBV28 and TRBJ2-7, with 9 bases matching TRBD2. The sample consisted of peripheral blood, taken from a patient treated with radiotherapy plus ipilimumab. CDR3 sequence reads: CASNEAGGLYEQYV. The CDR3, as DNA: TGTGCCAGCAACGAAGCGGGGGGACTCTACGAGCAGTACGTC.